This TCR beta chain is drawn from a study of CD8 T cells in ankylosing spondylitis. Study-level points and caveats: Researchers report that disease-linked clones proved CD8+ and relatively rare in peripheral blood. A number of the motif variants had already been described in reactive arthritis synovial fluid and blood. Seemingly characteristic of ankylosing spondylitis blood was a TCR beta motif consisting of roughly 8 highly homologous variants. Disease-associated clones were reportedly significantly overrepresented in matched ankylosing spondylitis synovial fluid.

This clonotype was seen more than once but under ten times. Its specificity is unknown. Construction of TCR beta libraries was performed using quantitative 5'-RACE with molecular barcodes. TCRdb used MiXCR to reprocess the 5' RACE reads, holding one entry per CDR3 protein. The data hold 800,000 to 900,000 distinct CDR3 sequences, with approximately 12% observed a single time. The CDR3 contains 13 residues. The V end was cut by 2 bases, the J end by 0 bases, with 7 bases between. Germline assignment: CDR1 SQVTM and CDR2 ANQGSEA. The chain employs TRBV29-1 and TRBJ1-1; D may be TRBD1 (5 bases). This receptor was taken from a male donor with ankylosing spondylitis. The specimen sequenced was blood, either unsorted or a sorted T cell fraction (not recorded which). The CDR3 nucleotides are TGCAGCGTTGAAAACAGGCTGAACACTGAAGCTTTCTTT. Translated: CSVENRLNTEAFF.